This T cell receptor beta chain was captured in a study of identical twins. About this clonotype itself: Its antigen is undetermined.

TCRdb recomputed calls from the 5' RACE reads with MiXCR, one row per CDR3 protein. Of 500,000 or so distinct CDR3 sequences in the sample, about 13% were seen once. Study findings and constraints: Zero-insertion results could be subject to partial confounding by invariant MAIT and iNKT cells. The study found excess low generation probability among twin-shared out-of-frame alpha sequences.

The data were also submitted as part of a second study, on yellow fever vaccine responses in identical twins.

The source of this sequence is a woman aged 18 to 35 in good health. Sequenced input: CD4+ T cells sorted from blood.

CDR3 in DNA: TGTGCCAGCAGCCTAAATACCGGGACGGCCTATGGCTACACCTTC. It encodes CASSLNTGTAYGYTF. The chain uses TRBV12-3 or TRBV12-4 and TRBJ1-2, with a weak D call TRBD1 (5 bases). V was shortened by 6 bases and J by 4 bases, with 18 bases between the two germline ends. This CDR3 is built from 15 residues.